This TCR beta chain emerged from a study of control samples from healthy donors and cancer patients. The length of the CDR3 is 17 residues. The ends were cut back, 2 bases at V and 1 base at J, with 18 bases in the middle. In germline, CDR1 is MNHEY, CDR2 SMNVEV (reference sequence). The repertoire was sequenced with immunoSEQ multiplex PCR; TCRdb's copy has only in-frame clones and lacks some. This sample yields 80,000 or so clones, of which over 80% are seen a single time; over 4.5% belongs to the top ten. The sample comprised blood. The V call is TRBV27, the J call TRBJ2-7, with D unresolved. The sequence came from a woman aged 60 to 75 in good health. Here the CDR3 DNA reads TGTGCCAGCAGTTTAAAAAGACACCCACTTCTATCCTACGAGCAGTACTTC. Protein sequence: CASSLKRHPLLSYEQYF.